The T cell receptor beta chain under discussion was sequenced for a study of a mutant IDH1 vaccine in newly diagnosed glioma. At the level of the study: Of treated patients, approximately 62% were men and roughly 40% women, averaging around 39 years. Earlier treatment was radiotherapy, temozolomide, or both, with most getting both.

CDR3 length: 14 residues. The germline gives CDR1 SGHNT, CDR2 YYREEE (reference sequence). Trimming left V 4 bases short and J 8 bases short, with 15 bases between. Sequencing used immunoSEQ multiplex PCR; TCRdb keeps in-frame clones, though not all of them. The repertoire includes 53,000 or so clones, 70% to 85% of them detected once, and 6% to 8% sits in the top ten. Stated time point: week 35, safety follow-up. Vaccinated patients received 300 ug of mutant IDH1 20-mer peptide per dose, with topical imiquimod. Astrocytomas found in donors were new, WHO grade 3 or 4, IDH1-mutant and ATRX-lost. This clone qualifies as medium-sized (0.01 to 0.1%). What it binds is not known. Study-wide findings and caveats: Shifts in the top peripheral T cell clonotypes seemed unrelated to pseudoprogression.

The chain has TRBV5-4 and TRBJ1-4, with unresolved D. This material consisted of PBMCs, taken from a glioma patient whose treatment included an IDH1 peptide vaccine. This sequence was found in a man aged 35-49 years with glioma. CDR3 amino acids: CASSGEAAGEKLFF. Here the CDR3 DNA reads TGTGCCAGCAGCGGCGAAGCGGCTGGGGAAAAACTGTTTTTT.